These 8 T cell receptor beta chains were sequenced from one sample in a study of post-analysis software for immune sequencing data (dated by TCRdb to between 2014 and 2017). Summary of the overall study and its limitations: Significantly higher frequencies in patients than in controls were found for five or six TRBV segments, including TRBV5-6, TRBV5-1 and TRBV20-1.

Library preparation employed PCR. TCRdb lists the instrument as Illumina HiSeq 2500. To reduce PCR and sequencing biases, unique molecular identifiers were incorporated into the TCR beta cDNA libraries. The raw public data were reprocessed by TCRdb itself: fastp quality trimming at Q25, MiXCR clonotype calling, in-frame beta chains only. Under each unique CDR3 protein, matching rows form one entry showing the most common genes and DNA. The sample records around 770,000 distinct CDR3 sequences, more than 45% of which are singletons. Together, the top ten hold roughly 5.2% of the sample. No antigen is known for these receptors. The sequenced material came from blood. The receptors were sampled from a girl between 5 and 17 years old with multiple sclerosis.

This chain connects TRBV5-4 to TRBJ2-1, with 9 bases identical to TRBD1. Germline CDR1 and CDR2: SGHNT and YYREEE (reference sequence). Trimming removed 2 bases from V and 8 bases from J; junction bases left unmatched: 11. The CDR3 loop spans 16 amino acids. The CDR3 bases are TGTGCCAGCAGCTTTGATTTCGACAGGGGGGTCGATGAGCAGTTCTTC. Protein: CASSFDFDRGVDEQFF.

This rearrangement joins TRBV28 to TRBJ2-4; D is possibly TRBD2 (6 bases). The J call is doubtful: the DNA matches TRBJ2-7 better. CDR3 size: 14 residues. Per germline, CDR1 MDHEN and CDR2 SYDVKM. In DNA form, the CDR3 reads TGTGCCAGCAGCCCCCCACGGGGGAGAGACGAGCAGTACTTC. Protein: CASSPPRGRDEQYF.

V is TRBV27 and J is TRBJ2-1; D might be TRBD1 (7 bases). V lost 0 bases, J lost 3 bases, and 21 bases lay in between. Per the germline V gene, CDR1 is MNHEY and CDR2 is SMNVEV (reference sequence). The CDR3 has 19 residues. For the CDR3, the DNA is TGTGCCAGCAGTTTATCGCCCAGGGGGGTCCTACTTAACTACAATGAGCAGTTCTTC. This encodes CASSLSPRGVLLNYNEQFF.

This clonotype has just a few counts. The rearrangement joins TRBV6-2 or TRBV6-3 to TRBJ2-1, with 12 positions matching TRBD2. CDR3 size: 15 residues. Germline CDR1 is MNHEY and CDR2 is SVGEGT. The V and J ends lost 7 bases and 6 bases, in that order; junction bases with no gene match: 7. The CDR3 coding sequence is TGTGCCAGCACCCGGACTAGCGGGATGAGCAATGAGCAGTTCTTC. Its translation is CASTRTSGMSNEQFF.

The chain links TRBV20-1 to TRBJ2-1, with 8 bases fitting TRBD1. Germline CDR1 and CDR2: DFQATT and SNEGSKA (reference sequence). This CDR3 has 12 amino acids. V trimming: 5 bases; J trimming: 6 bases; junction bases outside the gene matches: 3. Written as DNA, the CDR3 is TGCAGTGCTTACGACAGGGGCAATGAGCAGTTCTTC. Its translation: CSAYDRGNEQFF.

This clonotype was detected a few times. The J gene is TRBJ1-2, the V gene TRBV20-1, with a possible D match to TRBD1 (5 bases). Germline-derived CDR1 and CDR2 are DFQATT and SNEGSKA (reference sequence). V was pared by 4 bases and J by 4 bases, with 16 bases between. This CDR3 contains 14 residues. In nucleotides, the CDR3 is TGCAGTGCTAAACCCGCAGGGACCGTCTATGGCTACACCTTC. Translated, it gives CSAKPAGTVYGYTF.

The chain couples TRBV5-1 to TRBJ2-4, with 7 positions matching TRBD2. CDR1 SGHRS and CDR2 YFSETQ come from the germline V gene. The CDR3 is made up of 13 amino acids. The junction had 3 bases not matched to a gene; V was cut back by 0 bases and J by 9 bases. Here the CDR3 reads CASSLAREGIQYF. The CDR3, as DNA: TGCGCCAGCAGCTTGGCCAGGGAGGGCATTCAGTACTTC.

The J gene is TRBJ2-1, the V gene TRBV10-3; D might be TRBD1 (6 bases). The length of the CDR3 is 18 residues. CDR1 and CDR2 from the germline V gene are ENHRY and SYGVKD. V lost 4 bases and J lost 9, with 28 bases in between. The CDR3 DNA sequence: TGTGCCATCAGTGTACCGATTACAGGGTCGAAGGAGAGGAGTGAGCAGTTCTTC. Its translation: CAISVPITGSKERSEQFF.